These T cell receptor beta chains were read from a single sample in a study of blood T cell repertoires in COVID-19. Here immunoSEQ multiplex PCR was the method, and the copy in TCRdb shows in-frame clones only, minus some. The sample includes 39,000 or so clones, just over 90% of them seen just once. Material: peripheral blood. Receptors originate from a man aged 45 to 65 with active COVID-19. The CDR3 runs from the conserved cysteine through the conserved F or W. A D gene is named only where the DNA matches it firmly. Not every row has a clone size; where given, it reads once, few, many or a size class.

j_gene: TRBJ2-7
v_gene: TRBV5-1
len: 14
abundance: NA
d_gene: NA
CDR3nt: TGCGCCAGCAGCTTGCTGAAGTCGGCCTACGAGCAGTACTTC
CDR3aa: CASSLLKSAYEQYF

j_gene: TRBJ1-2
v_gene: TRBV5-1
len: 13
abundance: NA
d_gene: NA
CDR3nt: TGCGCCAGCAGCGAACAGGGAAACTATGGCTACACCTTC
CDR3aa: CASSEQGNYGYTF

j_gene: TRBJ2-2
v_gene: TRBV5-6
len: 14
abundance: once
d_gene: TRBD1
CDR3nt: TGTGCCACCGAATTACAGGGGCCCGGCGGGGAGCTGTTTTTT
CDR3aa: CATELQGPGGELFF

j_gene: TRBJ2-7
v_gene: TRBV2
len: 15
abundance: NA
d_gene: TRBD2
CDR3nt: TGTGCCAGCAGTGATGGGGGACTAGCGGGAGACGAGCAGTACTTC
CDR3aa: CASSDGGLAGDEQYF

j_gene: TRBJ2-2
v_gene: TRBV5-1
len: 15
abundance: once
d_gene: TRBD2
CDR3nt: TGCGCCAGCAGCTTATCCGGGACTAGCACCGGGGAGCTGTTTTTT
CDR3aa: CASSLSGTSTGELFF

j_gene: TRBJ1-6
v_gene: TRBV11-1
len: 16
abundance: NA
d_gene: TRBD1
CDR3nt: TGTGCCAGCAGCTCCGGAGACAGGGACCCTACTTCACCCCTCCACTTT
CDR3aa: CASSSGDRDPTSPLHF

j_gene: TRBJ2-7
v_gene: TRBV5-4
len: 15
abundance: NA
d_gene: NA
CDR3nt: TGTGCCAGCAGCTTGGCCTCAGGTTCGGGGAGACAGCAGTACTTC
CDR3aa: CASSLASGSGRQQYF

j_gene: TRBJ2-3
v_gene: TRBV4-1
len: 17
abundance: NA
d_gene: NA
CDR3nt: TGCGCCAGCAGCCAAGATTCGGGGGGCTCTAGCACAGATACGCAGTATTTT
CDR3aa: CASSQDSGGSSTDTQYF

j_gene: TRBJ1-5
v_gene: TRBV5-1
len: 15
abundance: few
d_gene: NA
CDR3nt: TGCGCCAGCAGCCCCTCGGGGAGTGGCAATCAGCCCCAGCATTTT
CDR3aa: CASSPSGSGNQPQHF

j_gene: TRBJ2-1
v_gene: TRBV7-8
len: 15
abundance: NA
d_gene: TRBD2
CDR3nt: TGTGCCAGCAGCCCTCCTAGCGGCTCCTACAATGAGCAGTTCTTC
CDR3aa: CASSPPSGSYNEQFF

j_gene: TRBJ2-2
v_gene: TRBV3-1/TRBV3-2
len: 15
abundance: few
d_gene: NA
CDR3nt: TGTGCCAGCACTACTATTCGGAAATCCACCGGGGAGCTGTTTTTT
CDR3aa: CASTTIRKSTGELFF

j_gene: TRBJ1-1
v_gene: TRBV7-3
len: 14
abundance: NA
d_gene: NA
CDR3nt: TGTGCCAGCAGCTTGGGGCAGGTGGGGACTGAAGCTTTCTTT
CDR3aa: CASSLGQVGTEAFF

j_gene: TRBJ2-1
v_gene: TRBV11-2
len: 18
abundance: NA
d_gene: NA
CDR3nt: TGTGCCAGTTTCTCCCCTAGGAGGGACAGACCCAACTACAATGAGCAGTTCTTC
CDR3aa: CASFSPRRDRPNYNEQFF

j_gene: TRBJ2-7
v_gene: TRBV29-1
len: 11
abundance: NA
d_gene: TRBD1
CDR3nt: TGCAGCGTTCGGGACAGGGGTCAGCAGTACTTC
CDR3aa: CSVRDRGQQYF

j_gene: TRBJ1-3
v_gene: TRBV30
len: 15
abundance: NA
d_gene: TRBD1
CDR3nt: TGTGCCTGGGCTGTCAGGGGGGCCACTGGAAACACCATATATTTT
CDR3aa: CAWAVRGATGNTIYF

j_gene: TRBJ1-1
v_gene: TRBV2
len: 16
abundance: NA
d_gene: TRBD1
CDR3nt: TGTGCCAGCAGTCCCGGGACAGTGATCCTGAACACTGAAGCTTTCTTT
CDR3aa: CASSPGTVILNTEAFF

j_gene: TRBJ1-5
v_gene: TRBV14
len: 13
abundance: NA
d_gene: NA
CDR3nt: TGTGCCAGCAGCCAGGGACATGATCAGCCCCAGCATTTT
CDR3aa: CASSQGHDQPQHF

j_gene: TRBJ1-2
v_gene: TRBV6-6
len: 13
abundance: NA
d_gene: NA
CDR3nt: TGTGCCAGCAGTACCACAGAAAACTATGGCTACACCTTC
CDR3aa: CASSTTENYGYTF

j_gene: TRBJ2-5
v_gene: TRBV9
len: 15
abundance: NA
d_gene: TRBD2
CDR3nt: TGTGCCAGCAGCGGACGGGGACTAGCCCAAGAGACCCAGTACTTC
CDR3aa: CASSGRGLAQETQYF

j_gene: TRBJ2-6
v_gene: TRBV19
len: 19
abundance: once
d_gene: NA
CDR3nt: TGTGCCAGTAGTGTAGGCAGGGTTGTTCTCAGCTCTGGGGCCAACGTCCTGACTTTC
CDR3aa: CASSVGRVVLSSGANVLTF

j_gene: TRBJ2-3
v_gene: TRBV2
len: 15
abundance: NA
d_gene: TRBD2
CDR3nt: TGTGCCACCCAAAGTGGAGCGGGAGGGCGGGATACGCAGTATTTT
CDR3aa: CATQSGAGGRDTQYF

j_gene: TRBJ2-1
v_gene: TRBV19
len: 15
abundance: NA
d_gene: TRBD2
CDR3nt: TGTGCCAGCTACCCCCGGGGACTAGGGTACAATGAGCAGTTCTTC
CDR3aa: CASYPRGLGYNEQFF

j_gene: TRBJ2-7
v_gene: TRBV2
len: 15
abundance: NA
d_gene: TRBD2
CDR3nt: TGTGCCAGCAGTGAGGGGCTAGCGGGAGACGACGAGCAGTACTTC
CDR3aa: CASSEGLAGDDEQYF

j_gene: TRBJ1-2
v_gene: TRBV2
len: 16
abundance: few
d_gene: TRBD1
CDR3nt: TGTGCCAGCAGGTTGAGGGGGCGCGATCTGAACTATGGCTACACCTTC
CDR3aa: CASRLRGRDLNYGYTF

j_gene: TRBJ2-5
v_gene: TRBV10-1
len: 14
abundance: NA
d_gene: TRBD2
CDR3nt: TGCGCCAGCAGTGAGGTAGTAGCGGGGGGGACCCAGTACTTC
CDR3aa: CASSEVVAGGTQYF

j_gene: TRBJ1-1
v_gene: TRBV7-3
len: 15
abundance: NA
d_gene: NA
CDR3nt: TGTGCCAGCAGCCCAAGGGTAGCGGAGAACACTGAAGCTTTCTTT
CDR3aa: CASSPRVAENTEAFF

j_gene: TRBJ2-1
v_gene: TRBV5-1
len: 13
abundance: once
d_gene: NA
CDR3nt: TGCGCCAGCAGCGATCTATCCTACAATGAGCAGTTCTTC
CDR3aa: CASSDLSYNEQFF

j_gene: TRBJ2-2
v_gene: TRBV5-1
len: 11
abundance: NA
d_gene: NA
CDR3nt: TGCGCCAGCAGCTTGCTCGGGGAGCTGTTTTTT
CDR3aa: CASSLLGELFF

j_gene: TRBJ1-1
v_gene: TRBV7-8
len: 13
abundance: once
d_gene: TRBD1
CDR3nt: TGTGCCAGCAGCTTAGGAAGGGACAGCAAAGCTTTCTTT
CDR3aa: CASSLGRDSKAFF

j_gene: TRBJ1-5
v_gene: TRBV6-2/TRBV6-3
len: 18
abundance: NA
d_gene: NA
CDR3nt: TGTGCCAGCAGTTTCAACACCCGACAGGCCCTTTCCTCGTGGCCCCAGCATTTT
CDR3aa: CASSFNTRQALSSWPQHF